These 6 T cell receptor beta chains came from one sample sequenced in a study of blood T cell repertoires in COVID-19. Here immunoSEQ multiplex PCR was the method, and the copy in TCRdb shows in-frame clones only, minus some. The sample carries some 120,000 clones, roughly 69% recorded once. The sequenced sample consisted of peripheral blood. These receptor sequences come from a woman in her 70s with acute or convalescent COVID-19.

The J gene is TRBJ2-7, the V gene TRBV19, with 8 bases identical to TRBD1. The CDR3 runs 14 residues. V was pared by 5 bases and J by 5 bases, with 8 bases of the junction left unmatched. Germline V gene data show CDR1 as LNHDA and CDR2 as SQIVND (reference sequence). The CDR3 sequence is CASSGRQGNHEQYF. CDR3 DNA: TGTGCCAGTAGTGGACGACAGGGGAACCACGAGCAGTACTTC.

This sequence joins TRBV6-1 and TRBJ1-3; D might be TRBD1 (6 bases). Deletions cut 2 bases from V and 0 bases from J, with 17 bases between. The CDR3 is 18 residues long. Per the germline V gene, CDR1 is MNHNS and CDR2 is SASEGT. CDR3 in amino acids: CASSEFVGALFSGNTIYF. The CDR3 DNA sequence: TGTGCCAGCAGTGAATTTGTGGGGGCCCTCTTCTCTGGAAACACCATATATTTT.

The chain links TRBV7-9 to TRBJ2-3; the match to TRBD2 covers 16 bases. The CDR3 covers 19 residues. Germline-derived CDR1 and CDR2 are SEHNR and FQNEAQ (reference sequence). V lost 2 bases to trimming and J lost 5 bases; unmatched junction nucleotides: 10. The CDR3 bases are TGTGCCAGCAGCTTACTAATGGGACTAGCGGGGGGGCAAGGAGATACGCAGTATTTT. The encoded protein is CASSLLMGLAGGQGDTQYF. Full variable domain (missing parts from reference TRBV7-9 and TRBJ2-3): DTGVSQNPRHKITKRGQNVTFRCDPISEHNRLYWYRQTLGQGPEFLTYFQNEAQLEKSRLLSDRFSAERPKGSFSTLEIQRTEQGDSAMYLCASSLLMGLAGGQGDTQYFGPGTRLTVL.

The chain recombines TRBV7-2 with TRBJ2-7, with D possibly TRBD2 on 7 matching bases. Trimming shortened V by 5 bases and J by 3 bases, and 17 bases separated the two germline ends. This CDR3 is 15 amino acids long. From germline, CDR1 is SGHTA and CDR2 FQGNSA. In DNA, the CDR3 is TGTGCCAGCAGCCGCGGGGGCGGACGAGGCTACGAGCAGTACTTC. Its translation is CASSRGGGRGYEQYF. Looking up the rest from reference TRBV7-2 and TRBJ2-7 gives the full variable domain: GAGVSQSPSNKVTEKGKDVELRCDPISGHTALYWYRQSLGQGLEFLIYFQGNSAPDKSGLPSDRFSAERTGGSVSTLTIQRTQQEDSAVYLCASSRGGGRGYEQYFGPGTRLTVT.

V and J are TRBV28 and TRBJ2-1; 10 bases line up with TRBD2. The CDR3 is made up of 17 amino acids. CDR1 and CDR2 (germline): MDHEN, SYDVKM. V lost 5 bases, J lost 7 bases, and 14 bases stayed unmatched. CDR3 amino acids: CASSLPTAGGRNNEQFF. For the CDR3, the DNA is TGTGCCAGCAGTCTCCCTACAGCGGGAGGGCGTAATAATGAGCAGTTCTTC. Supplemented by reference TRBV28 and TRBJ2-1, the full variable domain reads DVKVTQSSRYLVKRTGEKVFLECVQDMDHENMFWYRQDPGLGLRLIYFSYDVKMKEKGDIPEGYSVSREKKERFSLILESASTNQTSMYLCASSLPTAGGRNNEQFFGPGTRLTVL.

This clone showed up just once. The chain carries TRBV5-1 and TRBJ1-4; D is unresolved. The CDR3 has 13 amino acids. In germline, CDR1 is SGHRS, CDR2 YFSETQ. V was shortened by 1 base and J by 7 bases, with 8 bases between the two germline ends. The CDR3 nucleotides read TGCGCCAGCAGCTTGTTTAGGAGTGAAAAACTGTTTTTT. It is translated as CASSLFRSEKLFF.